A selection of T cell receptor beta chains follows, all from one sample in a study of human T cells and chemical hapten exposure. In TCRdb, the RACE reads were re-called with MiXCR into one record per CDR3 protein. The data show 110,000 or so distinct CDR3 sequences, with 9.2% seen just once and around 3.1% held by the top ten. This specimen consisted of whole blood, obtained in connection with sensitization to the hapten diphenylcyclopropenone (DPC). These receptors all stem from a woman aged 40 to 50 with alopecia areata. Some clones in this sample may be carry-over from other donors' samples. Each CDR3 is given with its conserved first and last residue. D genes are given only for firm matches. Size is omitted from some rows. Given values are once, few, many or a class for expanded clones.

cdr3_aa	d_call	clone_size	v_call
CATSDHDRNENTGELFF	.	few	TRBV24-1
CASSLGLASYEQYF	.	many	TRBV5-6
CASSFWGFGQPQHF	.	many	TRBV5-5
CASSWEGTDTQYF	TRBD2	few	TRBV6-5
CASSQRQGNTEAFF	.	many	TRBV7-6
CASSLVGGQYNEQFF	.	.	TRBV7-6
CASSKGTGDTAYEQYF	.	few	TRBV21-1
CASSITGVNEKLFF	TRBD1	many	TRBV12-3/TRBV12-4
CASSQGQGARGYTF	TRBD1	many	TRBV7-2
CASSTGTSVGDTQYF	TRBD2	.	TRBV5-1
CASNDSGGEDEQYF	TRBD2	few	TRBV6-2/TRBV6-3
CASSASRGAGEQYF	.	few	TRBV7-9
CASRDPGLVDTQYF	TRBD2	.	TRBV2
CSARRSQGEHGELFF	TRBD1	many	TRBV20-1
CSAGDTYNSPLHF	.	.	TRBV29-1
CASSDSGPQSDTQYF	.	many	TRBV6-4
CSVEGGAGPAGELFF	.	many	TRBV29-1
CASSPTGARNYGYTF	.	.	TRBV3-1
CASSIQGMNTEAFF	TRBD1	many	TRBV6-1
CASSLLRRRHNQPQHF	.	many	TRBV11-3
CASSSRGQSSYNSPLHF	TRBD1	.	TRBV7-8
CASSLELAGNNEQFF	TRBD2	many	TRBV7-2
CASSRGQGGQPQHF	TRBD1	.	TRBV7-9
CASSLVGESGYEQYF	.	.	TRBV11-2
CASSLMGQRNQPQHF	TRBD1	many	TRBV7-2
CASMASNQPQHF	.	many	TRBV6-2/TRBV6-3